The 4 T cell receptor beta chains given below trace back to one sample, sequenced in a study of OX40 agonist ivuxolimab in advanced cancers. The method behind the library was the immunoSEQ multiplex PCR assay. The clones in this table, taken by TCRdb from immuneACCESS, are in-frame only. Not every clone is retained; where verified, under half of the shortfall comes from an unresolved V gene, and the cause of the rest is unknown. The sample includes 35,000 or so clones, with approximately 89% observed a single time. 7% to 10% of the sample goes to the ten largest clones. Sequencing was performed on CD4+ or CD8+ T cells sorted from blood, taken in a trial of the OX40 agonist ivuxolimab. Every receptor here comes from an adult with an advanced solid tumor such as melanoma, head and neck, liver or kidney cancer.

The chain joins TRBV28 to TRBJ2-1, with D unclear. The germline gives CDR1 MDHEN, CDR2 SYDVKM. This CDR3 has 13 amino acids. With 6 bases removed from V and 13 bases from J, the gap between germline ends came to 19 bases. The CDR3 is CASSFHLGPGQFF. CDR3 coding DNA: TGTGCCAGCAGCTTTCATCTTGGACCAGGCCAGTTCTTC.

V usage is TRBV2 and J usage is TRBJ2-3, with 8 bases aligning to TRBD2. The CDR3 length is 17 residues. The V gene end was trimmed by 6 bases and the J gene end by 1 base; junction bases not matched to a gene: 12. Germline CDR1 SNHLY, CDR2 FYNNEI. The CDR3 loop reads CASRGPLGRGGTDTQYF. The CDR3 DNA sequence: TGTGCCAGCAGGGGACCCCTCGGGAGGGGAGGCACAGATACGCAGTATTTT.

V and J are TRBV9 and TRBJ2-7; no definite D call. CDR1 is SGDLS and CDR2 is YYNGEE in the germline V gene. The CDR3 has 13 residues. V lost 3 bases and J 0 bases, leaving 7 bases between the germline ends. The CDR3 here is CASSEGSSYEQYF. Written as DNA, the CDR3 is TGTGCCAGCAGCGAGGGAAGCTCCTACGAGCAGTACTTC.

The chain combines TRBV7-9 with TRBJ2-7, with unresolved D. The CDR3 totals 16 residues. The germline V gene encodes CDR1 SEHNR and CDR2 FQNEAQ (reference sequence). The V end lost 3 bases, the J end lost 1 base, and 16 bases lay between the germline ends. The DNA for the CDR3 is TGTGCCAGCAGCTTTGGAACCCCTTCGTTTTCCTACGAGCAGTACTTC. Translation: CASSFGTPSFSYEQYF.